A single sample gave rise to the 12 T cell receptor beta chains below, sequenced in a study of blood T cell repertoires in COVID-19. Measured with immunoSEQ multiplex PCR; TCRdb has only the in-frame clones, and not every one. The table has some 31,000 clones, nearly 90% seen once. The sample consisted of peripheral blood. All receptors derive from a man aged 60 to 75 with active COVID-19.

This sequence joins TRBV19 and TRBJ2-5; 7 nucleotides match TRBD1. Germline V gives CDR1 LNHDA, CDR2 SQIVND (reference sequence). V trimming: 6 bases; J trimming: 5 bases; junction bases outside the gene matches: 12. This CDR3 region has 15 residues. In DNA form, the CDR3 reads TGTGCCAGTAGGAGAACAGGGACAGACTACGAGACCCAGTACTTC. Protein sequence: CASRRTGTDYETQYF.

This chain connects TRBV5-8 to TRBJ2-4, with 8 positions matching TRBD1. Germline loops: CDR1 SGHTS, CDR2 YDEGEE. The CDR3 has 18 amino acids. The ends lost 5 bases at V and 6 bases at J; junction bases unmatched: 19. CDR3 sequence reads: CASSIDTGTGRGGNIQYF. The CDR3 nucleotides are TGTGCCAGCAGTATTGATACCGGGACAGGCCGAGGCGGAAACATTCAGTACTTC.

The rearrangement uses TRBV7-9 and TRBJ2-7; 8 bases fit TRBD1. The germline CDR1 and CDR2 sequences are SEHNR and FQNEAQ (reference sequence). This CDR3 is built from 16 residues. After removal of 1 base from V and 2 bases from J, the junction contained 7 bases not matched to a gene. CDR3 sequence: CASSLETGDRPYEQYF. The CDR3 bases are TGTGCCAGCAGCTTAGAAACGGGGGACAGGCCCTACGAGCAGTACTTC. The complete variable domain, with remaining parts taken from reference TRBV7-9 and TRBJ2-7, reads DTGVSQNPRHKITKRGQNVTFRCDPISEHNRLYWYRQTLGQGPEFLTYFQNEAQLEKSRLLSDRFSAERPKGSFSTLEIQRTEQGDSAMYLCASSLETGDRPYEQYFGPGTRLTVT.

This clone has only one observation. V and J are TRBV3-1 (or the pseudogene TRBV3-2) and TRBJ2-3; 10 bases map to TRBD2. V lost 4 bases and J lost 0; bases outside the gene matches: 7. Germline V gene lookup returns CDR1 LGHDT and CDR2 YNNKEL (reference sequence). This CDR3 comprises 17 residues. DNA of the CDR3: TGTGCCAGCAGCCGCGGGGTAGCGGGGGGTAGCACAGATACGCAGTATTTT. Translation gives CASSRGVAGGSTDTQYF.

The V call is TRBV10-2, the J call TRBJ2-1, with TRBD2 identical over 10 bases. The CDR3 totals 14 residues. The V segment lost 7 bases and the J segment 3 bases; nucleotides outside the gene matches: 3. Per germline, CDR1 WSHSY and CDR2 SAAADI. The CDR3 here is CASKRTSGYNEQFF. Here the CDR3 DNA reads TGCGCCAGCAAGAGGACTAGCGGCTACAATGAGCAGTTCTTC.

The rearrangement links TRBV6-5 to TRBJ2-7; 8 positions match TRBD1. CDR1 is MNHEY and CDR2 is SVGAGI in the germline V gene. V dropped 5 bases and J dropped 4; count of bases not matched to a gene: 10. The CDR3 length is 15 residues. CDR3 protein: CASSPRQGIRYEQYF. CDR3 coding DNA: TGTGCCAGCAGTCCTCGACAGGGGATACGGTACGAGCAGTACTTC.

This clone was observed a few times. J is TRBJ2-7 and V is TRBV10-1; D perhaps matches TRBD1 (6 bases). The CDR3 loop spans 13 amino acids. The ends were cut back, 3 bases at V and 5 bases at J, with 11 bases in the middle. CDR1 is WNHNN, CDR2 SYGVQD, per germline (reference sequence). The DNA of the CDR3 is TGCGCCAGCAGTGACAACAGGGAGAACGAGCAGTACTTC. It encodes CASSDNRENEQYF.

The chain couples TRBV9 to TRBJ2-7; TRBD1 agrees at 7 bases. CDR3 size: 13 residues. The V segment lost 2 bases and the J segment 2 bases; nucleotides outside the gene matches: 1. Germline CDR1 reads SGDLS; CDR2 reads YYNGEE. CDR3 sequence (DNA): TGTGCCAGCAGCGTGACAGGGACCTACGAGCAGTACTTC. Its protein is CASSVTGTYEQYF. Combining the CDR3 with reference TRBV9 and TRBJ2-7 gives the whole variable domain DSGVTQTPKHLITATGQRVTLRCSPRSGDLSVYWYQQSLDQGLQFLIQYYNGEERAKGNILERFSAQQFPDLHSELNLSSLELGDSALYFCASSVTGTYEQYFGPGTRLTVT.

The rearrangement links TRBV5-6 to TRBJ1-6, with a weak D call TRBD1 (5 bases). From germline, CDR1 is SGHDT and CDR2 YYEEEE. Deletions cut 0 bases from V and 12 bases from J, with 13 bases between. The CDR3 has 14 residues. The chain's CDR3 is CASSLVAGILPLHF. CDR3 bases: TGTGCCAGCAGCTTGGTTGCAGGGATTCTACCCCTCCACTTT.

This chain connects TRBV11-3 to TRBJ2-3, with a weak D call TRBD2 (6 bases). The V and J ends lost 8 bases and 5 bases respectively, with 20 bases between them. The CDR3 totals 15 residues. Germline V CDR1 and CDR2: SGHNT, YENEEA. The CDR3 sequence is CASSPGGGVRDTQYF. The CDR3 nucleotides read TGTGCCAGCTCCCCCGGCGGAGGGGTCAGAGATACGCAGTATTTT.

V is TRBV10-3 and J is TRBJ2-7; D unresolved. Germline V gives CDR1 ENHRY, CDR2 SYGVKD. The germline V and J ends were trimmed by 7 bases and 1 base, with 11 bases remaining between them. The CDR3 runs 13 residues. The CDR3 reads CAIKPGESYEQYF. In DNA form, the CDR3 reads TGTGCCATCAAACCAGGCGAATCCTACGAGCAGTACTTC.

This clone came up once. The gene calls are TRBV19 and TRBJ1-1, with D unclear. The CDR3 sequence is 13 residues long. CDR1 is LNHDA and CDR2 is SQIVND in the germline V gene (reference sequence). Trimming removed 1 base at V and 1 base at J, with 4 bases between. This chain's CDR3 is CASSIGANTEAFF. CDR3 DNA: TGTGCCAGTAGTATAGGGGCGAACACTGAAGCTTTCTTT.